One and the same sample provided the 31 T cell receptor beta chains below, sequenced in a study of T-cell reconstitution after alpha-beta-depleted transplantation in children. The authors prepared the TCRbeta library with unique molecular identifiers. TCRdb re-analysed the PCR reads in MiXCR, keeping a single row per CDR3 protein. The repertoire holds more than 90,000 distinct CDR3 sequences, with under 13% as singletons. Sequenced here: PBMCs, sampled before TCRalphabeta/CD19-depleted stem cell transplant. The receptors come from a boy aged 2 to 10 with acute lymphoblastic leukemia, due to receive a stem cell transplant.

This clonotype has only a few counts. This chain joins TRBV18 and TRBJ2-1, with TRBD2 matching 8 bases. The CDR3 totals 16 residues. Trimming took 1 base from V and 3 from J; bases not matched to a gene: 5. CDR1 and CDR2 (germline): KGHSH, LQKENI. In DNA form, the CDR3 reads TGTGCCAGCTCACCACAGGGACTAGACAGCTACAATGAGCAGTTCTTC. This sequence encodes CASSPQGLDSYNEQFF.

The chain recombines TRBV27 with TRBJ2-5, with no clear D. With 8 bases removed from V and 2 bases from J, the gap between germline ends came to 15 bases. The CDR3 runs 14 residues. CDR1 and CDR2 (germline): MNHEY, SMNVEV (reference sequence). CDR3 loop: CASGRHKFQETQYF. CDR3 in DNA: TGTGCCAGCGGCAGACACAAATTTCAAGAGACCCAGTACTTC.

Turning to this clonotype: This may come from a read error, since a much larger clone is one base off. This rearrangement joins TRBV25-1 to TRBJ2-5, with D perhaps matching TRBD2 (7 bases). Germline loops: CDR1 MGHDK, CDR2 SYGVNS. This CDR3 contains 14 residues. Trimming stripped 6 bases from V and 1 base from J, with 12 bases between. The CDR3 DNA follows: TGTGCCAGCAGAAGGGGGGGTCCCCAAGAGACCCAGTACTTC. It specifies CASRRGGPQETQYF.

This clonotype came up a few times. The rearrangement joins TRBV6-4 to TRBJ1-1; D might be TRBD1 (5 bases). The CDR3 length is 14 residues. CDR1 and CDR2 from the germline V gene are MRHNA and SNTAGT. V lost 3 bases and J 0 bases, leaving 8 bases between the germline ends. The CDR3 region has the DNA TGTGCCAGCAGTGAGACAGCCTTGAACACTGAAGCTTTCTTT. Translation gives CASSETALNTEAFF.

At least ten counts were recorded for this clonotype. V is TRBV12-3 or TRBV12-4 and J is TRBJ1-5; maybe TRBD1 (5 bases). Trimming pared 0 bases from V and 11 bases from J, leaving 8 bases between. The CDR3 contains 12 residues. As DNA, the CDR3 is TGTGCCAGCAGTTTAGCGGGGCCAGCCCAGCATTTT. It specifies CASSLAGPAQHF.

This clonotype appeared many times. The V and J genes are TRBV12-3 or TRBV12-4 and TRBJ1-5, with TRBD1 matching 7 bases. This CDR3 has 15 residues. The ends lost 8 bases at V and 0 bases at J; junction bases unmatched: 7. The CDR3 sequence: CASATRTGSNQPQHF. The CDR3 region has the DNA TGTGCCAGCGCAACCAGGACAGGTAGCAATCAGCCCCAGCATTTT.

The table lists this clonotype with a few counts. This chain connects TRBV10-3 to TRBJ2-5; D is possibly TRBD1 (6 bases). Trimming pared 6 bases from V and 1 base from J, leaving 12 bases between. There are 14 residues in the CDR3. Looked up from germline, CDR1 is ENHRY and CDR2 is SYGVKD. CDR3 coding DNA: TGTGCCATCAGCGAGGGGGTAAGCCAAGAGACCCAGTACTTC. Translated: CAISEGVSQETQYF.

The chain employs TRBV14 and TRBJ1-4, with D perhaps TRBD1 (6 bases). Germline V CDR1 and CDR2: SGHDN, FVKESK. V was trimmed by 4 bases and J by 13 bases, leaving 13 bases between them. This CDR3 has 12 amino acids. The CDR3 region is CASSPKGGRLFF. CDR3 bases: TGTGCCAGCAGCCCCAAGGGGGGTAGACTGTTTTTT.

This clonotype has at least ten counts. This chain connects TRBV11-2 to TRBJ2-3; 10 nucleotides line up with TRBD2. Germline V gene lookup returns CDR1 SGHAT and CDR2 FQNNGV. This CDR3 contains 13 residues. With 7 bases clipped from V and 5 bases from J, the junction kept 3 bases outside the gene matches. The CDR3 DNA reads TGTGCCAGCAAGCGGGAGGGCCGAGATACGCAGTATTTT. Translating gives CASKREGRDTQYF.

This clonotype was recorded a few times. This sequence joins TRBV25-1 and TRBJ2-3; 8 bases line up with TRBD1. The CDR3 length is 13 residues. The germline V gene encodes CDR1 MGHDK and CDR2 SYGVNS. V lost 2 bases and J lost 5; bases outside the gene matches: 0. CDR3 bases: TGTGCCAGCAGTGAAGACAGGGGAGATACGCAGTATTTT. Residues: CASSEDRGDTQYF.

In its sample, this clonotype was seen a few times. The V gene is TRBV4-1, the J gene TRBJ2-2; 7 nucleotides agree with TRBD2. Germline CDR1 and CDR2: MGHRA and YSYEKL. CDR3 length equals 15 residues. V lost 6 bases and J lost 0; bases outside the gene matches: 4. The chain's CDR3 is CASRKAGSNTGELFF. The CDR3 DNA follows: TGCGCCAGCAGGAAAGCGGGATCGAACACCGGGGAGCTGTTTTTT.

At least ten counts were recorded for this clonotype. V usage is TRBV20-1 and J usage is TRBJ2-1; 7 bases fit TRBD2. The V gene's germline CDR1 is DFQATT and CDR2 SNEGSKA (reference sequence). The trim removed 3 bases at V and 0 bases at J, leaving 5 bases unmatched. The CDR3 has 15 amino acids. DNA of the CDR3: TGCAGTGCTAGGGGAGGCGGGGGCTCCTACAATGAGCAGTTCTTC. This codes for CSARGGGGSYNEQFF.

At least ten counts were recorded for this clonotype. V is TRBV12-3 or TRBV12-4 and J is TRBJ2-5, with D uncertain. V was cut by 6 bases and J by 5 bases, with 19 bases left in between. CDR3 length equals 15 residues. CDR3 nucleotide sequence: TGTGCCAGCAGCTTTACGTTGGGAAGGGCGGAGACCCAGTACTTC. Protein: CASSFTLGRAETQYF.

This clonotype was recorded a few times. The J gene is TRBJ1-1, the V gene TRBV27; D call uncertain. Germline V gives CDR1 MNHEY, CDR2 SMNVEV (reference sequence). This CDR3 has 16 residues. The V end lost 4 bases, the J end lost 0 bases, and 15 bases lay between the germline ends. The CDR3 DNA is TGTGCCAGCAGTTCCTCGGTGGGCTCGGTGAACACTGAAGCTTTCTTT. Translation gives CASSSSVGSVNTEAFF.

The chain has TRBV20-1 and TRBJ2-3; D gene ambiguous. The germline gives CDR1 DFQATT, CDR2 SNEGSKA (reference sequence). The CDR3 covers 14 residues. Between the trimmed V and J ends, which lost 6 bases and 0 bases, there was a span of 13 bases. The CDR3 DNA sequence: TGCAGTGCCCCCCACCGAAGTAGCACAGATACGCAGTATTTT. Protein product: CSAPHRSSTDTQYF.

A few counts support this clonotype. This chain connects TRBV11-2 to TRBJ2-1; 9 bases line up with TRBD2. This CDR3 has 16 amino acids. V shed 4 bases and J 15 bases; nucleotides not matched to a gene: 19. Looked up from germline, CDR1 is SGHAT and CDR2 is FQNNGV. CDR3 amino acids: CASSYGPNSGGRGGFF. The CDR3 DNA reads as TGTGCCAGCAGCTACGGGCCAAATAGTGGCGGGAGGGGGGGGTTCTTC.

In its sample, this clonotype was seen many times. The DNA for the CDR3 is TGTGCCAGCTCACAACAACTAGCGGAGCCAACACAAGAGACCCAGTACTTC. Translation gives CASSQQLAEPTQETQYF. The V gene is TRBV18, the J gene TRBJ2-5, with 8 bases matching TRBD2. This CDR3 spans 17 amino acids. CDR1 is KGHSH and CDR2 is LQKENI in the germline V gene. The J segment lost 2 bases and the V segment lost 4 bases, leaving 12 bases of the junction unmatched. The variable domain in full, with the rest retrieved from reference TRBV18 and TRBJ2-5, is NAGVMQNPRHLVRRRGQEARLRCSPMKGHSHVYWYRQLPEEGLKFMVYLQKENIIDESGMPKERFSAEFPKEGPSILRIQQVVRGDSAAYFCASSQQLAEPTQETQYFGPGTRLLVL.

The genes are TRBV28 and TRBJ1-2; D might be TRBD1 (5 bases). The CDR3 has 12 residues. Germline CDR1 MDHEN, CDR2 SYDVKM. V lost 11 bases to trimming and J lost 4 bases, with 14 bases between them. For the CDR3, the DNA is TGTGCCTGTGGGGGGAATCTCTATGGCTACACCTTC. Translated: CACGGNLYGYTF.

V is TRBV5-1 and J is TRBJ2-5; the match to TRBD1 covers 8 bases. This CDR3 has 16 amino acids. Germline CDR1 is SGHRS and CDR2 is YFSETQ. V was clipped by 6 bases and J by 0 bases; unmatched bases: 10. Written as DNA, the CDR3 is TGCGCCAGCATGGCCGGGACAGGAGCAAACCAAGAGACCCAGTACTTC. It codes for CASMAGTGANQETQYF.

The rearrangement uses TRBV5-6 and TRBJ1-1; D is unresolved. The CDR3 covers 14 residues. The V and J ends lost 1 base and 0 bases respectively, with 7 bases between them. Germline CDR1 is SGHDT and CDR2 is YYEEEE. The DNA for the CDR3 is TGTGCCAGCAGCTTGCCATTCATGAACACTGAAGCTTTCTTT. Its translation: CASSLPFMNTEAFF.

This clonotype was recorded at least ten times. The V and J genes are TRBV9 and TRBJ2-6, with 14 bases aligning to TRBD2. Unmatched junction bases numbered 2, after V lost 0 bases and J lost 3 bases. The CDR3 is 18 residues long. From germline, CDR1 is SGDLS and CDR2 YYNGEE. CDR3 nucleotides: TGTGCCAGCAGCGTAGGGGGACTAGCGGGAGTTGGGGCCAACGTCCTGACTTTC. It yields the protein CASSVGGLAGVGANVLTF.

V is TRBV25-1 and J is TRBJ2-7; tentative D call: TRBD1 (6 bases). CDR3 length: 15 residues. The V end was cut by 1 base, the J end by 5 bases, with 15 bases between. Germline V lookup: CDR1 MGHDK, CDR2 SYGVNS. CDR3 nucleotide sequence: TGTGCCAGCAGTGAATTCGTGACAGGTGTGAACGAGCAGTACTTC. It codes for CASSEFVTGVNEQYF.

The rearrangement uses TRBV20-1 and TRBJ2-3; D gene uncertain. From germline, CDR1 is DFQATT and CDR2 SNEGSKA (reference sequence). CDR3 length: 14 amino acids. V lost 7 bases and J 0 bases, leaving 14 bases between the germline ends. Here the CDR3 reads CSGRVPGSTDTQYF. The CDR3 bases are TGCAGTGGCCGCGTTCCGGGCAGCACAGATACGCAGTATTTT.

This clonotype appeared once. The rearrangement links TRBV21-1 to TRBJ2-7; TRBD2 is the table's D call, not checked against the DNA. TRBV21-1 counts as a pseudogene. There are 12 residues in the CDR3. The CDR3 sequence: CASRLAGGEQYF. The CDR3 coding sequence is TGTGCCAGCAGACTAGCGGGAGGCGAGCAGTACTTC.

This clonotype was recorded many times. The chain has TRBV29-1 and TRBJ1-2, with D possibly TRBD1 on 5 matching bases. Germline loops: CDR1 SQVTM, CDR2 ANQGSEA. Trimming left V 7 bases short and J 8 bases short, with 23 bases between. The CDR3 has 14 amino acids. This CDR3 is CSADDSPGSGGYTF. CDR3 sequence (DNA): TGCAGCGCCGATGACAGCCCCGGGTCGGGAGGCTACACCTTC.

The gene calls are TRBV12-3 or TRBV12-4 and TRBJ1-6, with 12 bases matching TRBD1. With 6 bases clipped from V and 9 bases from J, the junction kept 12 bases outside the gene matches. CDR3 length equals 17 residues. The chain's CDR3 is CASRTGTGGVKGSPLHF. CDR3 in DNA: TGTGCCAGCAGGACCGGGACAGGGGGCGTGAAGGGTTCACCCCTCCACTTT.

The genes are TRBV20-1 and TRBJ2-6; D is uncertain. This CDR3 is built from 17 residues. V shed 3 bases and J shed 1 base, with 16 bases lying between them. Germline loops: CDR1 DFQATT, CDR2 SNEGSKA (reference sequence). The CDR3 coding sequence is TGCAGTGCTAGGGGCGACGAGGTAACTTCTGGGGCCAACGTCCTGACTTTC. Translating gives CSARGDEVTSGANVLTF.

This sequence joins TRBV7-8 and TRBJ2-4; tentative D call: TRBD2 (5 bases). The CDR3 loop spans 14 amino acids. Germline V gene data show CDR1 as SGHVS and CDR2 as FQNEAQ. V was shortened by 1 base and J by 9 bases, with 13 bases between the two germline ends. This chain's CDR3 is CASSLGGLAGIQYF. The DNA for the CDR3 is TGTGCCAGCAGCTTAGGCGGGCTAGCCGGCATTCAGTACTTC.

In this sample, this clonotype turned up many times. The genes are TRBV7-9 and TRBJ2-7, with D tentatively TRBD1 or TRBD2 (6 bases each). CDR3 size: 16 residues. Trimming stripped 0 bases from V and 1 base from J, with 13 bases between. CDR1 is SEHNR and CDR2 is FQNEAQ in the germline V gene (reference sequence). The CDR3 is CASSLARGQGSYEQYF. The CDR3 DNA reads as TGTGCCAGCAGCTTAGCCCGGGGGCAAGGATCCTACGAGCAGTACTTC. The full variable domain, completed using reference TRBV7-9 and TRBJ2-7, is DTGVSQNPRHKITKRGQNVTFRCDPISEHNRLYWYRQTLGQGPEFLTYFQNEAQLEKSRLLSDRFSAERPKGSFSTLEIQRTEQGDSAMYLCASSLARGQGSYEQYFGPGTRLTVT.

The chain links TRBV18 to TRBJ2-4; D perhaps matches TRBD1 (6 bases). Trimming took 4 bases from V and 0 from J, leaving 22 bases between them. The germline V gene encodes CDR1 KGHSH and CDR2 LQKENI. The CDR3 runs to 19 residues. This CDR3 is CASSQRQATRSRAKNIQYF. In DNA form, the CDR3 reads TGTGCCAGCTCACAGCGACAGGCTACCCGATCGAGAGCCAAAAACATTCAGTACTTC. The whole variable domain, filled in from reference TRBV18 and TRBJ2-4, reads NAGVMQNPRHLVRRRGQEARLRCSPMKGHSHVYWYRQLPEEGLKFMVYLQKENIIDESGMPKERFSAEFPKEGPSILRIQQVVRGDSAAYFCASSQRQATRSRAKNIQYFGAGTRLSVL.

The rearrangement joins TRBV20-1 to TRBJ1-1; D unresolved. The CDR3 totals 11 residues. CDR1 DFQATT and CDR2 SNEGSKA come from the germline V gene (reference sequence). Trimming pared 8 bases from V and 6 bases from J, leaving 13 bases between. The CDR3 DNA sequence: TGCAGTCCTCTTAAGGCTGCTGAAGCTTTCTTT. This sequence encodes CSPLKAAEAFF.